The 8 T cell receptor beta chains below come from one sample, sequenced in a study of T-cell memory formation after mild COVID-19. TCRdb re-called the 5' RACE reads with MiXCR, one entry per CDR3 protein. Here the sample spans about 110,000 distinct CDR3 sequences, roughly 14% being singletons. The sequencing sample was made of PBMCs or a T cell subset sorted from them (not recorded which). Source of these receptors: a young man who had mild COVID-19 (a few samples of this study predate the infection). Cell type and time point are not known.

This clonotype was seen more than once but under ten times. The rearrangement links TRBV28 to TRBJ2-2; the D is unclear. Between the trimmed V and J ends, which lost 2 bases and 7 bases, there was a span of 20 bases. The germline V gene has CDR1 MDHEN and CDR2 SYDVKM. The CDR3 has 17 residues. The CDR3 region is CASSLLFRSSWIGELFF. CDR3 nucleotide sequence: TGTGCCAGCAGTTTACTCTTTCGGAGTTCCTGGATCGGGGAGCTGTTTTTT.

This clonotype turned up a few times. This chain links TRBV20-1 with TRBJ2-7; D is perhaps TRBD1 (6 bases). This CDR3 has 14 residues. From germline, CDR1 is DFQATT and CDR2 SNEGSKA (reference sequence). V lost 1 base, J lost 0 bases, and 10 bases lay in between. As DNA, the CDR3 is TGCAGTGCTAGAGGTGGACAGAGCTCCTACGAGCAGTACTTC. It yields the protein CSARGGQSSYEQYF.

In this sample, this clonotype turned up once. The V call is TRBV13, the J call TRBJ2-7; a weak D match, TRBD1 (7 bases). Germline V lookup: CDR1 PRHDT, CDR2 FYEKMQ (reference sequence). V was clipped by 0 bases and J by 6 bases, with 12 bases between them. This CDR3 is 14 amino acids long. The CDR3 reads CASSLGEGAPEQYF. The CDR3 DNA is TGTGCCAGCAGCTTAGGGGAGGGGGCCCCCGAGCAGTACTTC.

In its sample, this clonotype was seen a few times. V and J are TRBV15 and TRBJ2-2, with 11 bases that match TRBD2. V was clipped by 1 base and J by 5 bases; unmatched bases: 6. CDR1 is LNHNV, CDR2 YYDKDF, per germline (reference sequence). This CDR3 comprises 17 residues. The CDR3 nucleotides are TGTGCCACCAGCAGAGGAAGAGGACTAGCGGGTACCGGGGAGCTGTTTTTT. Protein product: CATSRGRGLAGTGELFF.

This chain links TRBV7-9 with TRBJ2-2, with D tentatively TRBD1 or TRBD2 (5 bases each). This CDR3 region has 15 residues. The ends were cut back, 11 bases at V and 4 bases at J, with 20 bases in the middle. Germline V gives CDR1 SEHNR, CDR2 FQNEAQ (reference sequence). The CDR3 here is CASEDWQGATGELFF. CDR3 bases: TGTGCCTCCGAGGACTGGCAGGGCGCCACCGGGGAGCTGTTTTTT. Full variable domain (outside the CDR3, taken from reference TRBV7-9 and TRBJ2-2): DTGVSQNPRHKITKRGQNVTFRCDPISEHNRLYWYRQTLGQGPEFLTYFQNEAQLEKSRLLSDRFSAERPKGSFSTLEIQRTEQGDSAMYLCASEDWQGATGELFFGEGSRLTVL.

V and J are TRBV6-5 and TRBJ2-1, with 10 positions matching TRBD1. The CDR3 consists of 14 residues. The junction had 4 bases not matched to a gene; V was cut back by 5 bases and J by 6 bases. Germline V CDR1 and CDR2: MNHEY, SVGAGI. CDR3 sequence: CASSTWTGGNEQFF. In DNA, the CDR3 is TGTGCCAGCAGTACATGGACAGGGGGCAATGAGCAGTTCTTC.

The sample holds many counts of this clonotype. The rearrangement joins TRBV4-2 to TRBJ2-3, with TRBD2 identical over 13 bases. The germline gives CDR1 LGHNA, CDR2 YNFKEQ. V lost 0 bases and J lost 4; bases outside the gene matches: 1. This CDR3 region has 16 residues. CDR3 in amino acids: CASSQDGTSGADTQYF. CDR3 nucleotides: TGTGCCAGCAGCCAAGATGGGACTAGCGGGGCAGATACGCAGTATTTT.

The table lists this clonotype with many counts. The chain combines TRBV20-1 with TRBJ2-7; D possibly matches TRBD1 or TRBD2 (6 bases each). Trimming removed 3 bases at V and 2 bases at J, with 8 bases between. The CDR3 totals 12 residues. In germline, CDR1 is DFQATT, CDR2 SNEGSKA (reference sequence). CDR3: CSASGGTYEQYF. CDR3 nucleotides: TGCAGTGCTAGCGGGGGCACCTACGAGCAGTACTTC.